The present entry profiles one TCR beta chain with its context. The target antigen is unknown. From germline, CDR1 is SGHAT and CDR2 FQNNGV. V dropped 1 base and J dropped 0 bases, with 10 bases sitting between them. This CDR3 has 16 amino acids. This entry is derived from a study of cytomegalovirus exposure and HLA in healthy donors. General study points: In most subjects, TCR beta sequences reportedly gave accurate predictions of HLA-A and HLA-B alleles. Because they were indistinguishable, some V segments, including TRBV6-2 and TRBV6-3, were excluded.

It was with 60 Vbeta and 13 Jbeta primers that the PCR ran. TCRdb's copy holds only in-frame clones and misses some; the assay was immunoSEQ multiplex PCR. The sample lists under 200,000 clones, 75% to 90% occurring once. This sequence was found in a woman aged 18 to 35 in good health and CMV-seronegative. The sequenced material came from PBMCs. V is TRBV11-2 and J is TRBJ1-3; D gene uncertain. CDR3 sequence (DNA): TGTGCCAGCAGCTTAGGTTATCGGTTCTCTGGAAACACCATATATTTT. Encoded protein: CASSLGYRFSGNTIYF.